One and the same sample provided the 31 T cell receptor beta chains below, sequenced in a study of early T cells in non-severe SARS-CoV-2 infection. TCRdb independently ran MiXCR on the 5' RACE reads; one entry per CDR3 protein. The data hold roughly 100,000 distinct CDR3 sequences, with roughly 12% observed a single time. Sequenced here: whole blood, sampled at baseline. These receptors came from an adult who was a healthcare worker with PCR-confirmed SARS-CoV-2 infection or an uninfected control (not recorded which).

This clonotype appeared a few times. V gene TRBV4-1 combines with J gene TRBJ2-1; 10 bases agree with TRBD2. Looked up from germline, CDR1 is MGHRA and CDR2 is YSYEKL. The CDR3 runs 17 residues. V shed 3 bases, J shed 6 bases, and the junction held 11 bases outside the gene matches. CDR3 in amino acids: CASSQIPSGGALNEQFF. Written as DNA, the CDR3 is TGCGCCAGCAGCCAGATCCCCAGCGGGGGGGCCCTCAATGAGCAGTTCTTC.

This clonotype showed up many times. The rearrangement uses TRBV20-1 and TRBJ2-1, with 8 bases lining up with TRBD2. Germline lookup yields CDR1 DFQATT and CDR2 SNEGSKA (reference sequence). This CDR3 has 14 amino acids. The V and J ends lost 5 bases and 2 bases, in that order; junction bases with no gene match: 5. The CDR3 DNA reads TGCAGTGCTGCCCCGGGAGGGCCCTACAATGAGCAGTTCTTC. Its protein product is CSAAPGGPYNEQFF.

This clonotype was counted a few times. The J gene is TRBJ1-4, the V gene TRBV7-9; no clear D. CDR1 SEHNR and CDR2 FQNEAQ come from the germline V gene (reference sequence). Trimming pared 5 bases from V and 7 bases from J, leaving 14 bases between. This CDR3 spans 14 amino acids. In DNA, the CDR3 is TGTGCCAGCAGCCGACGAGGGTCCGGTGAAAAACTGTTTTTT. Amino acid sequence: CASSRRGSGEKLFF.

V and J are TRBV2 and TRBJ2-7; no reliable D call. Trimming left V 3 bases short and J 6 bases short, with 15 bases between. The CDR3 spans 14 residues. The germline CDR1 and CDR2 sequences are SNHLY and FYNNEI. Here the CDR3 DNA reads TGTGCCAGCAGTGATATCCTAACATTCGCCGAGCAGTACTTC. Residues: CASSDILTFAEQYF.

This chain joins TRBV20-1 and TRBJ2-3; D is possibly TRBD1 or TRBD2 (6 bases each). Germline CDR1 and CDR2: DFQATT and SNEGSKA (reference sequence). This CDR3 is 15 amino acids long. Trimming left V 6 bases short and J 3 bases short, with 19 bases between. DNA of the CDR3: TGCAGTGCCCCGAGGGGGGCGGGTTTGACAGATACGCAGTATTTT. It encodes CSAPRGAGLTDTQYF.

There are many counts of this clonotype. This sequence joins TRBV11-2 and TRBJ2-1; 8 bases match TRBD2. Germline-derived CDR1 and CDR2 are SGHAT and FQNNGV. After removal of 5 bases from V and 9 bases from J, the junction contained 6 bases not matched to a gene. CDR3 size: 13 residues. The DNA for the CDR3 is TGTGCCAGCAGCCCTACTAGCGGCAGTGAGCAGTTCTTC. This translates into CASSPTSGSEQFF.

The J gene is TRBJ2-5, the V gene TRBV12-3 or TRBV12-4; 7 positions agree with TRBD2. The CDR3 consists of 13 residues. Trimming removed 4 bases from V and 5 bases from J; junction bases left unmatched: 4. CDR3 protein: CASSSAGMETQYF. DNA of the CDR3: TGTGCCAGCAGTTCAGCGGGGATGGAGACCCAGTACTTC.

In this sample, this clonotype turned up a few times. The chain joins TRBV14 to TRBJ1-1, with a possible D match to TRBD1 (5 bases). The CDR3 is 14 residues long. CDR1 and CDR2 from the germline V gene are SGHDN and FVKESK. V lost 0 bases and J 5 bases, leaving 10 bases between the germline ends. In DNA form, the CDR3 reads TGTGCCAGCAGCCAAGATTGGCGGGGGACTGAAGCTTTCTTT. Protein sequence: CASSQDWRGTEAFF.

The table lists this clonotype with a few counts. J is TRBJ2-3 and V is TRBV7-6, with 11 bases lining up with TRBD1. CDR3 size: 16 residues. Germline CDR1 is SGHVS and CDR2 is FNYEAQ. V was clipped by 1 base and J by 3 bases; unmatched bases: 3. The CDR3 here is CASSLGTGGATDTQYF. The CDR3 nucleotides are TGTGCCAGCAGCTTAGGGACAGGGGGCGCGACAGATACGCAGTATTTT. Full variable domain (outside the CDR3, taken from reference TRBV7-6 and TRBJ2-3): GAGVSQSPRYKVTKRGQDVALRCDPISGHVSLYWYRQALGQGPEFLTYFNYEAQQDKSGLPNDRFSAERPEGSISTLTIQRTEQRDSAMYRCASSLGTGGATDTQYFGPGTRLTVL.

CDR3 in amino acids: CASSRRGTLQETQYF. The CDR3 region has the DNA TGTGCCAGCAGTCGAAGGGGCACCCTCCAAGAGACCCAGTACTTC. The chain uses TRBV12-3 or TRBV12-4 and TRBJ2-5; D is possibly TRBD1 (5 bases). The CDR3 has 15 amino acids. Deletions cut 5 bases from V and 1 base from J, with 14 bases between.

This clonotype was counted a few times. The J gene is TRBJ1-1, the V gene TRBV6-6; D might be TRBD1 (5 bases). Germline values: CDR1 MNHNY, CDR2 SVGAGI (reference sequence). The length of the CDR3 is 13 residues. The V end was cut by 0 bases, the J end by 8 bases, with 10 bases between. The CDR3 spells CASSYSTTVEAFF. In DNA, the CDR3 is TGTGCCAGCAGTTACTCCACGACAGTCGAAGCTTTCTTT.

This clonotype was detected only a few times. The chain is built from TRBV20-1 and TRBJ2-1; 7 bases map to TRBD2. In germline, CDR1 is DFQATT, CDR2 SNEGSKA (reference sequence). The CDR3 runs to 15 residues. V shed 0 bases and J 6 bases; nucleotides not matched to a gene: 8. CDR3 sequence (DNA): TGCAGTGCTAGAGATCCCTGGGGAGGGGTCAATGAGCAGTTCTTC. This codes for CSARDPWGGVNEQFF.

The CDR3 region is CATSGSSGRLEDTQYF. As DNA, the CDR3 is TGTGCCACCAGTGGGTCTAGCGGGAGATTGGAAGATACGCAGTATTTT. The V and J genes are TRBV24-1 and TRBJ2-3; 10 positions agree with TRBD2. Germline V gene sequence: CDR1 KGHDR, CDR2 SFDVKD. Losses at the gene ends were 5 bases for V and 5 bases for J; bases not matched to a gene: 9. This CDR3 is built from 16 residues.

Ten or more counts support this clonotype. The chain uses TRBV6-6 and TRBJ1-5, with a weak D call TRBD1 (5 bases). Per germline, CDR1 MNHNY and CDR2 SVGAGI (reference sequence). Deletions cut 7 bases from V and 6 bases from J, with 13 bases between. This CDR3 has 13 amino acids. The CDR3 sequence: CASTPPGGQPQHF. The DNA for the CDR3 is TGTGCCAGCACCCCCCCGGGGGGTCAGCCCCAGCATTTT.

The table lists this clonotype with many counts. A junction boundary mismatches the germline segment, possibly from a read error. The chain joins TRBV7-9 to TRBJ2-3; D not certain. CDR1 is SEHNR and CDR2 is FQNEAQ in the germline V gene (reference sequence). This CDR3 is 11 amino acids long. Here the CDR3 reads CASSLADTQYF. The CDR3 bases are TGTGCCAGCAGTTTAGCAGATACGCAGTATTTT.

This clonotype was seen a handful of times. The gene calls are TRBV24-1 and TRBJ2-7; 7 positions match TRBD2. The germline V gene encodes CDR1 KGHDR and CDR2 SFDVKD. The CDR3 runs 16 residues. V lost 9 bases to trimming and J lost 6 bases; unmatched junction nucleotides: 19. Here the CDR3 DNA reads TGTGCCACCTCCGACGGGGGGAAGGGGAGCTTTGCCGAGCAGTACTTC. It yields the protein CATSDGGKGSFAEQYF.

This clonotype was picked up one time. This chain joins TRBV7-7 and TRBJ1-2; D unclear. Deletions cut 11 bases from V and 3 bases from J, with 13 bases between. The CDR3 totals 12 residues. CDR1 SSHAT and CDR2 FNYEAQ come from the germline V gene (reference sequence). The CDR3 DNA follows: TGTGCCGAGGACGGGGAGGACTATGGCTACACCTTC. This translates into CAEDGEDYGYTF.

V gene TRBV5-4 combines with J gene TRBJ1-1, with unresolved D. V lost 4 bases and J lost 1, with 11 bases in between. The CDR3 sequence is 14 residues long. The germline V gene has CDR1 SGHNT and CDR2 YYREEE (reference sequence). The CDR3 loop is CASSLGRRNTEAFF. CDR3 DNA: TGTGCCAGCAGCCTCGGTAGGAGGAACACTGAAGCTTTCTTT.

This clonotype was detected only a few times. This chain uses TRBV11-1 with TRBJ2-1; D is unresolved. The CDR3 is 12 amino acids. Germline CDR1 and CDR2: SGHAT and FQDESV (reference sequence). V was trimmed by 5 bases and J by 7 bases, leaving 9 bases between them. The CDR3 region is CASSLDRNEQFF. The CDR3, as DNA: TGTGCCAGCAGCCTAGATAGGAATGAGCAGTTCTTC.

The chain couples TRBV7-6 to TRBJ1-4; 11 bases fit TRBD1. Germline CDR1 is SGHVS and CDR2 is FNYEAQ. CDR3 length: 16 residues. The V and J ends lost 1 base and 7 bases, in that order; junction bases with no gene match: 5. The CDR3, as DNA: TGTGCCAGCAGCTTAGGGACAGGGGGCTTCGCTGAAAAACTGTTTTTT. As protein: CASSLGTGGFAEKLFF. Combining the CDR3 with reference TRBV7-6 and TRBJ1-4 gives the whole variable domain GAGVSQSPRYKVTKRGQDVALRCDPISGHVSLYWYRQALGQGPEFLTYFNYEAQQDKSGLPNDRFSAERPEGSISTLTIQRTEQRDSAMYRCASSLGTGGFAEKLFFGSGTQLSVL.

In this sample, this clonotype turned up many times. J is TRBJ2-5 and V is TRBV7-8; the match to TRBD2 covers 16 bases. CDR1 is SGHVS, CDR2 FQNEAQ, per germline. Trimming removed 5 bases from V and 5 bases from J; junction bases left unmatched: 11. The CDR3 is 18 amino acids. CDR3 DNA: TGTGCCAGCAGCCCCTACCCGGGACTAGCGGGGGGGCGGGAGACCCAGTACTTC. Translated: CASSPYPGLAGGRETQYF.

The chain joins TRBV6-5 to TRBJ1-1; D ambiguous. V gave up 2 bases and J gave up 0 bases, with 13 bases separating them. Germline V gives CDR1 MNHEY, CDR2 SVGAGI. This CDR3 contains 16 residues. CDR3 coding DNA: TGTGCCAGCAGTTACAGCGGTGGTGAGTTGAACACTGAAGCTTTCTTT. Protein sequence: CASSYSGGELNTEAFF.

This clonotype was counted a few times. The chain combines TRBV12-3 or TRBV12-4 with TRBJ2-7; 10 positions match TRBD1. Trimming cost V 5 bases and J 3 bases; bases outside gene matches: 4. CDR3 length: 14 amino acids. The CDR3 DNA reads as TGTGCCAGCAGTGACCGGGACAGGGGCTACGAGCAGTACTTC. It codes for CASSDRDRGYEQYF.

This clonotype was seen a few times. This chain links TRBV13 with TRBJ2-5; no clear D. The CDR3 runs to 16 residues. The ends were cut back, 5 bases at V and 5 bases at J, with 21 bases in the middle. The germline gives CDR1 PRHDT, CDR2 FYEKMQ (reference sequence). CDR3 protein: CASSTSDRRSLETQYF. The DNA of the CDR3 is TGTGCCAGCAGCACCAGCGATAGGCGGTCCTTGGAGACCCAGTACTTC.

J is TRBJ1-4 and V is TRBV12-3 or TRBV12-4; D is perhaps TRBD1 (6 bases). The CDR3 contains 16 residues. Trimming stripped 0 bases from V and 11 bases from J, with 19 bases between. For the CDR3, the DNA is TGTGCCAGCAGTTTAGCGGCCCCTATGGGGGGGGCGAAACTGTTTTTT. It codes for CASSLAAPMGGAKLFF.

This clonotype showed up many times. The chain recombines TRBV27 with TRBJ2-7; D is undetermined. V dropped 7 bases and J dropped 5 bases, with 18 bases sitting between them. The CDR3 covers 14 residues. Germline V gene lookup returns CDR1 MNHEY and CDR2 SMNVEV (reference sequence). The CDR3 reads CASTPLGNMDEQYF. The CDR3 nucleotides read TGTGCCAGCACCCCTTTGGGCAATATGGACGAGCAGTACTTC.

The chain combines TRBV6-5 with TRBJ2-1, with D possibly called TRBD1 or TRBD2 (5 bases each). The CDR3 extends over 16 amino acids. Trimming cost V 0 bases and J 7 bases, with 16 bases left between them. Per the germline V gene, CDR1 is MNHEY and CDR2 is SVGAGI. CDR3: CASSYSMGEQTNEQFF. DNA for the CDR3: TGTGCCAGCAGTTACTCGATGGGGGAGCAAACAAATGAGCAGTTCTTC.

Only a few counts were recorded for this clonotype. This CDR3 is CASSQAHNGEQFF. CDR3 sequence (DNA): TGTGCCAGCAGCCAGGCTCACAATGGGGAGCAGTTCTTC. The chain employs TRBV3-2 and TRBJ2-1. TRBV3-2 is a pseudogene segment. CDR3 length: 13 amino acids.

The chain joins TRBV7-9 to TRBJ1-2, with TRBD1 identical over 8 bases. With V trimmed by 1 base and J by 4 bases, 2 bases remained unmatched. Germline loops: CDR1 SEHNR, CDR2 FQNEAQ (reference sequence). The CDR3 sequence is 14 residues long. The CDR3 coding sequence is TGTGCCAGCAGCTTAGTACAGGGGGGCTATGGCTACACCTTC. This codes for CASSLVQGGYGYTF.

J is TRBJ2-1 and V is TRBV19; TRBD2 aligns across 13 bases. The CDR3 sequence is 14 residues long. Unmatched junction bases numbered 5, after V lost 7 bases and J lost 8 bases. Germline V gene data show CDR1 as LNHDA and CDR2 as SQIVND (reference sequence). CDR3: CASKALAGGDEQFF. In nucleotides, the CDR3 is TGTGCCAGTAAAGCACTAGCGGGAGGGGATGAGCAGTTCTTC.

The table lists this clonotype with many counts. V gene TRBV6-1 combines with J gene TRBJ1-1; a possible D gene is TRBD1 (5 bases). V was pared by 7 bases and J by 6 bases, with 12 bases between. Germline lookup yields CDR1 MNHNS and CDR2 SASEGT. The CDR3 has 12 residues. CDR3 nucleotide sequence: TGTGCCAGCATCTCCGACAGAGCTGAAGCTTTCTTT. Its protein is CASISDRAEAFF.